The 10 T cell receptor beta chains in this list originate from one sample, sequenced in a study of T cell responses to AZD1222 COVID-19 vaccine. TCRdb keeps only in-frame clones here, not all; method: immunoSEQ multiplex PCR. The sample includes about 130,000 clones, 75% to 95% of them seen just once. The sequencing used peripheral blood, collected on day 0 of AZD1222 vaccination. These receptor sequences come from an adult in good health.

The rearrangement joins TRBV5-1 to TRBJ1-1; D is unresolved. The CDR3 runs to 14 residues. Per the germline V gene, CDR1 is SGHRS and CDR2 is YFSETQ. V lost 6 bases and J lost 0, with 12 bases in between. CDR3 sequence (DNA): TGCGCCAGCACCCCACAAGTCATGAACACTGAAGCTTTCTTT. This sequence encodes CASTPQVMNTEAFF.

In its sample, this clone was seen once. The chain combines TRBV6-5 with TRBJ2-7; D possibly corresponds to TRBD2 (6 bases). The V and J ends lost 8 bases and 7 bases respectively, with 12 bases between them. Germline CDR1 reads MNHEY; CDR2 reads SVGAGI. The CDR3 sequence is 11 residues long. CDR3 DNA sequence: TGTGCCAGCGGGGGGTGGAAAGAGCAGTACTTC. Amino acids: CASGGWKEQYF.

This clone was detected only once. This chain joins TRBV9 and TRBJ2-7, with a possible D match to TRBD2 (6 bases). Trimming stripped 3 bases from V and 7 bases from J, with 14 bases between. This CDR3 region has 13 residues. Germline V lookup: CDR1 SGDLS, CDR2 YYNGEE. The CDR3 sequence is CASSAWDSREQYF. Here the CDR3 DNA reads TGTGCCAGCAGCGCCTGGGACTCCAGGGAGCAGTACTTC.

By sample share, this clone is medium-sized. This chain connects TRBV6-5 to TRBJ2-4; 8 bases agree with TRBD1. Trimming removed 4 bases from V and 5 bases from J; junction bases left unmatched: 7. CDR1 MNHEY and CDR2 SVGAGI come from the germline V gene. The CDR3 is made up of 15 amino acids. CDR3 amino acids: CASSSPGQGQNIQYF. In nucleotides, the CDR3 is TGTGCCAGCAGTTCCCCCGGACAGGGACAAAACATTCAGTACTTC.

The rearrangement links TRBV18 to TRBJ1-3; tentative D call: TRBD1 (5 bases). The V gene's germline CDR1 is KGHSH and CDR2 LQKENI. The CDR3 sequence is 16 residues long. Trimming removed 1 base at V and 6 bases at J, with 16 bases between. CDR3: CASSPRAGHVENTIYF. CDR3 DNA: TGTGCCAGCTCACCACGGGCAGGACATGTCGAAAACACCATATATTTT.

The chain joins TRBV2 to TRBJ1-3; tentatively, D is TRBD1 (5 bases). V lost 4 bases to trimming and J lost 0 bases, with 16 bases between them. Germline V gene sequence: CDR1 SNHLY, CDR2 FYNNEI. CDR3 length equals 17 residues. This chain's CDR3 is CASSGWGSMSSGNTIYF. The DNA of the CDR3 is TGTGCCAGCAGTGGATGGGGCTCCATGAGCTCTGGAAACACCATATATTTT.

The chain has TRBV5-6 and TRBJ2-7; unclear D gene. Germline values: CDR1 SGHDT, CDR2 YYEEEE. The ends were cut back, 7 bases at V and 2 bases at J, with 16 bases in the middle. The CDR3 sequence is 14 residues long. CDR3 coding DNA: TGTGCCAGCCAAGGTGAACTGGGTGCCTACGAGCAGTACTTC. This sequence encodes CASQGELGAYEQYF.

The CDR3 is CASSYLGRSQETQYF. DNA for the CDR3: TGTGCCAGCAGTTACTTAGGTCGAAGTCAAGAGACCCAGTACTTC. The chain is built from TRBV6-2 or TRBV6-3 and TRBJ2-5, with D uncertain. In germline, CDR1 is MNHEY, CDR2 SVGEGT. V was shortened by 1 base and J by 2 bases, with 11 bases between the two germline ends. The CDR3 covers 15 residues.

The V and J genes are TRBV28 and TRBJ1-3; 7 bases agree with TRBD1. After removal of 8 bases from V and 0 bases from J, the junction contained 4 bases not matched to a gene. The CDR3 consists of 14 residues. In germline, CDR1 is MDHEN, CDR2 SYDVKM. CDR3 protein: CASHRDSSGNTIYF. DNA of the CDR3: TGTGCCAGCCACCGGGACAGCTCTGGAAACACCATATATTTT.

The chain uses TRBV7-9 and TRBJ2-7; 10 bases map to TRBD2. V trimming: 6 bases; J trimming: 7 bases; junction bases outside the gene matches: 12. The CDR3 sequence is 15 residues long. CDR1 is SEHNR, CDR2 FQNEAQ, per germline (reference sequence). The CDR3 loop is CASRPTSGVRGEQYF. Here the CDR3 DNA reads TGTGCCAGCAGACCCACTAGCGGGGTCCGGGGGGAGCAGTACTTC.